Following are 29 T cell receptor beta chains from one sample sequenced in a study of T cells in Graves' hyperthyroidism and ophthalmopathy. TCR beta CDR3 sequences were amplified from RNA transcripts. The primer set for the first-round RT-PCR of the TCR CDR3 was HTBI. TCRdb reprocessed the multiplex PCR reads with MiXCR, giving one entry per CDR3 protein. The data show around 500,000 distinct CDR3 sequences, about 15% seen once. Sequenced sample: blood. The receptors stem from a woman under 30 with Graves' hyperthyroidism.

This chain links TRBV9 with TRBJ2-1, with 9 nucleotides matching TRBD2. The CDR3 totals 18 residues. V was clipped by 4 bases and J by 6 bases; unmatched bases: 17. Germline values: CDR1 SGDLS, CDR2 YYNGEE. The CDR3 sequence: CASSSGTSFLRLANEQFF. The CDR3 nucleotides are TGTGCCAGCAGCTCCGGGACTAGCTTTCTTCGGCTGGCCAATGAGCAGTTCTTC.

This clonotype was counted a few times. Here the CDR3 DNA reads TGTGCCAGCAACAAGTTTCTGGGTCTGAGCTCCTACAATGAGCAGTTCTTC. This sequence encodes CASNKFLGLSSYNEQFF. The chain has TRBV5-5 and TRBJ2-1; the D is unclear. Germline CDR1 is SGHKS and CDR2 is YYEKEE (reference sequence). The CDR3 extends over 17 amino acids. V lost 6 bases to trimming and J lost 0 bases, with 19 bases between them.

Only a few counts were recorded for this clonotype. The final CDR3 position lacks the conserved phenylalanine or tryptophan, pointing to a likely read error. The rearrangement uses TRBV7-9 and TRBJ2-7, with TRBD2 matching 8 bases. The CDR3 has 15 amino acids. Germline CDR1 SEHNR, CDR2 FQNEAQ (reference sequence). The junction had 5 bases not matched to a gene; V was cut back by 1 base and J by 3 bases. CDR3 loop: CASSLVSGSRYEQYL. The CDR3 DNA sequence: TGTGCCAGCAGCTTAGTGAGCGGGAGTCGCTACGAGCAGTACTTG.

About this clonotype itself: Possible read error: a much larger clone is one base away. This chain connects TRBV7-6 to TRBJ2-7; D uncertain. The germline V gene has CDR1 SGHVS and CDR2 FNYEAQ. This CDR3 is built from 15 residues. Trimming cost V 11 bases and J 3 bases, with 23 bases left between them. CDR3 region: CAYPLRLSPVYEQYV. The DNA of the CDR3 is TGTGCCTACCCCTTAAGACTTTCCCCTGTCTACGAGCAGTACGTC.

This clonotype appeared many times. The V and J genes are TRBV12-5 and TRBJ2-3; a weak D match, TRBD2 (7 bases). Germline assignment: CDR1 LGHNT and CDR2 FRNRAP. The V end was cut by 0 bases, the J end by 4 bases, with 17 bases between. The CDR3 sequence is 17 residues long. In DNA form, the CDR3 reads TGTGCTAGTGGTTTGGTACAAGGGGGAGGGCCTGCAGATACGCAGTATTTT. It codes for CASGLVQGGGPADTQYF.

This clonotype was recorded many times. The gene calls are TRBV3-1 and TRBJ2-1; D unclear. Germline V gene lookup returns CDR1 LGHDT and CDR2 YNNKEL (reference sequence). There are 13 residues in the CDR3. Trimming pared 0 bases from V and 6 bases from J, leaving 6 bases between. CDR3 in amino acids: CASSQDQLNEQFF. In DNA, the CDR3 is TGTGCCAGCAGCCAAGATCAACTCAATGAGCAGTTCTTC.

V gene TRBV13 combines with J gene TRBJ2-5, with TRBD2 as a possible D gene (5 bases). Germline CDR1 and CDR2: PRHDT and FYEKMQ (reference sequence). V lost 4 bases and J 9 bases, leaving 15 bases between the germline ends. This CDR3 has 13 amino acids. DNA of the CDR3: TGTGCCAGCAGCTCCACGTACTCCGGGGCCCAGTACTTC. Its protein product is CASSSTYSGAQYF.

Ten or more counts support this clonotype. The chain links TRBV20-1 to TRBJ1-3, with 8 bases aligning to TRBD1. The germline V gene encodes CDR1 DFQATT and CDR2 SNEGSKA (reference sequence). Trimming cost V 6 bases and J 4 bases; bases outside gene matches: 8. The CDR3 covers 14 residues. The CDR3 DNA reads TGCAGTGCCGTGATGACAGGGGTAGGAAACACCATATATTTT. It encodes CSAVMTGVGNTIYF.

The rearrangement uses TRBV2 and TRBJ2-7; perhaps TRBD1 as D (6 bases). The CDR3 consists of 14 residues. V was cut by 7 bases and J by 0 bases, with 13 bases left in between. In germline, CDR1 is SNHLY, CDR2 FYNNEI. CDR3 region: CASTFQGTSYEQYF. CDR3 bases: TGTGCCAGCACCTTTCAGGGGACCTCCTACGAGCAGTACTTC.

V usage is TRBV11-3 and J usage is TRBJ1-2; 7 bases are shared with TRBD1. The CDR3 is 13 residues long. Germline loops: CDR1 SGHNT, CDR2 YENEEA. V shed 3 bases and J 8 bases; nucleotides not matched to a gene: 6. CDR3 protein: CASSLAQGVGYTF. As DNA, the CDR3 is TGTGCCAGCAGCTTGGCTCAGGGGGTGGGCTACACCTTC.

This clonotype showed up many times. The V and J genes are TRBV3-1 and TRBJ2-1; 8 bases are shared with TRBD2. CDR3 length equals 16 residues. CDR1 LGHDT and CDR2 YNNKEL come from the germline V gene (reference sequence). V lost 0 bases to trimming and J lost 6 bases; unmatched junction nucleotides: 7. As DNA, the CDR3 is TGTGCCAGCAGCCAAGAGGCCGGGACTAGGGGCAATGAGCAGTTCTTC. Translated, it gives CASSQEAGTRGNEQFF.

This clonotype has at least ten counts. The chain links TRBV6-1 to TRBJ2-3; 7 bases agree with TRBD1. The length of the CDR3 is 14 residues. In germline, CDR1 is MNHNS, CDR2 SASEGT. Trimming removed 6 bases from V and 2 bases from J; junction bases left unmatched: 5. The CDR3 sequence: CASRLQGFTDTQYF. As DNA, the CDR3 is TGTGCCAGCAGGTTACAGGGGTTCACAGATACGCAGTATTTT.

This clonotype was recorded a few times. The J gene is TRBJ2-5, the V gene TRBV6-5; tentative D call: TRBD2 (6 bases). V lost 0 bases and J 7 bases, leaving 18 bases between the germline ends. The germline V gene encodes CDR1 MNHEY and CDR2 SVGAGI. This CDR3 is 16 amino acids long. The CDR3 region is CASSYSWPSTGGTQYF. The CDR3 DNA sequence: TGTGCCAGCAGTTACTCGTGGCCTAGTACCGGGGGGACCCAGTACTTC.

This clonotype was seen more than once but under ten times. The gene calls are TRBV9 and TRBJ1-4; D not certain. The germline V gene has CDR1 SGDLS and CDR2 YYNGEE. This CDR3 contains 16 residues. V lost 0 bases and J 4 bases, leaving 13 bases between the germline ends. The CDR3 spells CASSVAATVHNEKLFF. DNA of the CDR3: TGTGCCAGCAGCGTAGCCGCCACAGTACATAATGAAAAACTGTTTTTT.

This clonotype was counted once. The chain links TRBV7-9 to TRBJ2-1; 7 bases fit TRBD2. Germline V gives CDR1 SEHNR, CDR2 FQNEAQ (reference sequence). This CDR3 is 16 amino acids long. Trimming took 3 bases from V and 10 from J; bases not matched to a gene: 15. Here the CDR3 reads CASSFGAAGLIEEQFF. In DNA, the CDR3 is TGTGCCAGCAGCTTTGGGGCAGCGGGACTTATTGAGGAGCAGTTCTTC.

This clonotype was observed at least ten times. This chain connects TRBV20-1 to TRBJ1-5; a weak D match, TRBD1 (5 bases). Germline CDR1 DFQATT, CDR2 SNEGSKA (reference sequence). Trimming shortened V by 0 bases and J by 11 bases, and 23 bases separated the two germline ends. This CDR3 spans 16 amino acids. The CDR3 loop reads CSARDPRAGDVVAQHF. The CDR3 DNA follows: TGCAGTGCTAGAGATCCCAGGGCCGGGGACGTAGTGGCCCAGCATTTT.

This clonotype has a count of ten or more. This chain joins TRBV7-9 and TRBJ1-4, with D uncertain. This CDR3 comprises 15 residues. CDR1 and CDR2 from the germline V gene are SEHNR and FQNEAQ (reference sequence). V lost 5 bases and J 4 bases, leaving 14 bases between the germline ends. This chain's CDR3 is CASSDNTPRNEKLFF. CDR3 nucleotide sequence: TGTGCCAGCAGCGACAACACCCCGCGTAATGAAAAACTGTTTTTT.

This clonotype appeared many times. This chain joins TRBV12-3 or TRBV12-4 and TRBJ1-1; D is unresolved. The CDR3 is 15 residues long. Trimming cost V 6 bases and J 0 bases, with 14 bases left between them. Here the CDR3 DNA reads TGTGCCAGCAGCCCAGCTAACAAGATGAACACTGAAGCTTTCTTT. Translating it yields CASSPANKMNTEAFF.

This clonotype showed up many times. V is TRBV11-1 and J is TRBJ2-3; D may correspond to TRBD1 or TRBD2 (5 bases each). The CDR3 is made up of 16 amino acids. The germline V and J ends were trimmed by 5 bases and 2 bases, with 17 bases remaining between them. Per the germline V gene, CDR1 is SGHAT and CDR2 is FQDESV (reference sequence). In DNA form, the CDR3 reads TGTGCCAGCAGCCCACGGACACAAGCGGTCACAGATACGCAGTATTTT. It codes for CASSPRTQAVTDTQYF.

In this sample, this clonotype turned up many times. V usage is TRBV24-1 and J usage is TRBJ2-7; 8 bases match TRBD2. Germline assignment: CDR1 KGHDR and CDR2 SFDVKD. The CDR3 is 13 amino acids. V was clipped by 5 bases and J by 10 bases; unmatched bases: 9. For the CDR3, the DNA is TGTGCCACCAGTGTCGCCCCGGGAGGGGATCAGTACTTC. This encodes CATSVAPGGDQYF.

Ten or more counts support this clonotype. The V and J genes are TRBV11-2 and TRBJ2-5; tentative D call: TRBD2 (6 bases). Germline CDR1 is SGHAT and CDR2 is FQNNGV. Trimming removed 2 bases at V and 2 bases at J, with 12 bases between. This CDR3 spans 15 amino acids. This CDR3 is CASSLYRRAQETQYF. The CDR3 DNA is TGTGCCAGCAGCTTATACAGGAGGGCACAAGAGACCCAGTACTTC. The variable domain in full, completed from reference TRBV11-2 and TRBJ2-5, reads EAGVAQSPRYKIIEKRQSVAFWCNPISGHATLYWYQQILGQGPKLLIQFQNNGVVDDSQLPKDRFSAERLKGVDSTLKIQPAKLEDSAVYLCASSLYRRAQETQYFGPGTRLLVL.

This clonotype occurred a few times. The rearrangement joins TRBV6-2 or TRBV6-3 to TRBJ2-1; 12 bases match TRBD2. CDR1 and CDR2 from the germline V gene are MNHEY and SVGEGT. The CDR3 totals 17 residues. The ends lost 0 bases at V and 4 bases at J; junction bases unmatched: 4. The CDR3 here is CASSYSHGTSGYNEQFF. The CDR3 bases are TGTGCCAGCAGTTACTCGCACGGGACTAGCGGGTACAATGAGCAGTTCTTC.

This clonotype appeared many times. This chain joins TRBV20-1 and TRBJ2-7, with 8 positions matching TRBD1. V lost 6 bases and J lost 6; bases outside the gene matches: 7. This CDR3 contains 12 residues. CDR1 is DFQATT, CDR2 SNEGSKA, per germline (reference sequence). The DNA for the CDR3 is TGCAGTGCAAACACAGGGGGACCCGAGCAGTACGTC. Amino acids: CSANTGGPEQYV.

This clonotype was observed at least ten times. The genes are TRBV6-1 and TRBJ2-1; 15 nucleotides line up with TRBD2. V was pared by 6 bases and J by 8 bases, with 11 bases of the junction left unmatched. Germline V gene data show CDR1 as MNHNS and CDR2 as SASEGT. CDR3 length: 17 residues. The CDR3 is CASSPPGLAGGRHEQFF. CDR3 sequence (DNA): TGTGCCAGCAGCCCGCCGGGACTAGCGGGAGGAAGGCATGAGCAGTTCTTC.

This clonotype was observed many times. The chain uses TRBV19 and TRBJ1-5; tentative D call: TRBD1 (5 bases). V shed 5 bases and J shed 9 bases, with 17 bases lying between them. The CDR3 is made up of 14 amino acids. Germline assignment: CDR1 LNHDA and CDR2 SQIVND (reference sequence). In DNA, the CDR3 is TGTGCCAGTAGTGGGACGGATTCCGGAGGGCCCCAGCATTTT. Its protein product is CASSGTDSGGPQHF.

This clonotype appeared many times. The gene calls are TRBV19 and TRBJ1-5, with D tentatively TRBD1 (5 bases). This CDR3 has 16 residues. In germline, CDR1 is LNHDA, CDR2 SQIVND (reference sequence). The V end lost 6 bases, the J end lost 1 base, and 16 bases lay between the germline ends. CDR3 in amino acids: CASRRGEGISNQPQHF. The CDR3 nucleotides are TGTGCCAGTAGGCGCGGTGAGGGGATAAGCAATCAGCCCCAGCATTTT.

This clonotype was detected only a few times. CDR3 sequence (DNA): TGTGCCAGCAGCCCGGACTCATGGCCTCCGTTCTTC. This encodes CASSPDSWPPFF. This sequence joins TRBV12-3 or TRBV12-4 and TRBJ2-1; a weak D match, TRBD2 (5 bases). The V end lost 6 bases, the J end lost 15 bases, and 18 bases lay between the germline ends. The CDR3 runs 12 residues.

This clonotype has at least ten counts. The V gene is TRBV6-5, the J gene TRBJ1-1; possibly TRBD1 for D (5 bases). The germline V gene has CDR1 MNHEY and CDR2 SVGAGI. The length of the CDR3 is 17 residues. V was clipped by 2 bases and J by 0 bases, with 16 bases between them. The CDR3 sequence: CASSYIYRRGMNTEAFF. The DNA for the CDR3 is TGTGCCAGCAGTTACATATACAGGAGGGGTATGAACACTGAAGCTTTCTTT.

The chain recombines TRBV14 with TRBJ2-5; D is unresolved. Trimming removed 2 bases at V and 5 bases at J, with 12 bases between. The CDR3 extends over 14 amino acids. Germline CDR1 and CDR2: SGHDN and FVKESK. The CDR3: CASSQPSGLETQYF. The CDR3 region has the DNA TGTGCCAGCAGCCAACCTTCCGGGCTGGAGACCCAGTACTTC.